The 22 T cell receptor beta chains in this list originate from one sample, sequenced in a study of beta chain features in type 1 diabetes (dated by TCRdb to about 2018). Library preparation used the immunoSEQ multiplex PCR assay. All of the isolated RNA was reverse transcribed with the High Capacity cDNA Reverse Transcription Kit, so expressed TCRB transcripts were sequenced. TCRdb took over this immuneACCESS table, retaining in-frame rearrangements with V and J assigned. Such tables are incomplete; in checked studies, under half of the missing clones stem from an unresolved V gene, and the remainder is unexplained. The sample has 300,000 to 350,000 clones on record, 8% of them singletons. The ten biggest clones cover around 0.45% of the sample. Sequencing was carried out using central memory CD4+ T cells from blood. Receptors originate from a woman under 30 in good health.

J is TRBJ2-1 and V is TRBV7-2; D is possibly TRBD1 (6 bases). Trimming cost V 4 bases and J 4 bases, with 11 bases left between them. The CDR3 runs 14 residues. Germline CDR1 is SGHTA and CDR2 is FQGNSA. CDR3 bases: TGTGCCAGCAGCTCACAACAGGGATACAATGAGCAGTTCTTC. This codes for CASSSQQGYNEQFF.

This clone occurred a few times. The chain links TRBV4-3 to TRBJ1-1; D perhaps matches TRBD1 (6 bases). The V and J ends lost 2 bases and 3 bases respectively, with 19 bases between them. This CDR3 has 17 residues. Germline V lookup: CDR1 LGHNA, CDR2 YSLEER. CDR3 protein: CASSQLGHRGAHTEAFF. CDR3 sequence (DNA): TGCGCCAGCAGCCAATTAGGTCATCGGGGGGCACACACTGAAGCTTTCTTT.

The J gene is TRBJ2-7, the V gene TRBV7-2; 7 bases are shared with TRBD1. The germline V gene has CDR1 SGHTA and CDR2 FQGNSA. V dropped 4 bases and J dropped 6; count of bases not matched to a gene: 9. The CDR3 consists of 14 residues. The CDR3 nucleotides are TGTGCCAGCAGCTCCGGACAGGTCCTGGGCGAGCAGTACTTC. It encodes CASSSGQVLGEQYF.

The sample holds a few counts of this clone. V is TRBV7-2 and J is TRBJ2-3; D uncertain. CDR1 SGHTA and CDR2 FQGNSA come from the germline V gene. The V and J ends lost 1 base and 2 bases respectively, with 4 bases between them. This CDR3 region has 13 residues. The CDR3: CASSLVVTDTQYF. CDR3 sequence (DNA): TGTGCCAGCAGCTTAGTGGTCACAGATACGCAGTATTTT.

The chain links TRBV4-2 to TRBJ2-3, with D perhaps TRBD1 (5 bases). The CDR3 covers 15 residues. The V gene's germline CDR1 is LGHNA and CDR2 YNFKEQ. Trimming stripped 0 bases from V and 6 bases from J, with 13 bases between. This chain's CDR3 is CASSQDRAGMDTQYF. The CDR3 DNA follows: TGTGCCAGCAGCCAAGATCGGGCAGGGATGGATACGCAGTATTTT.

This chain uses TRBV14 with TRBJ2-7, with 12 bases that match TRBD1. The CDR3 runs to 16 residues. V dropped 2 bases and J dropped 4; count of bases not matched to a gene: 6. CDR1 SGHDN and CDR2 FVKESK come from the germline V gene. CDR3 sequence: CASSQNAGQGAYEQYF. CDR3 in DNA: TGTGCCAGCAGCCAAAACGCGGGACAGGGGGCTTACGAGCAGTACTTC.

This clone was seen more than once but under ten times. The chain carries TRBV19 and TRBJ2-1, with 8 bases aligning to TRBD1. The J segment lost 1 base and the V segment lost 4 bases, leaving 9 bases of the junction unmatched. Germline V lookup: CDR1 LNHDA, CDR2 SQIVND (reference sequence). The CDR3 is made up of 17 amino acids. In DNA form, the CDR3 reads TGTGCCAGTAGTAACGGGGGACAGGCCGGTTCCTACAATGAGCAGTTCTTC. Translated, it gives CASSNGGQAGSYNEQFF.

This chain joins TRBV7-9 and TRBJ2-1; a possible D gene is TRBD1 (6 bases). Germline values: CDR1 SEHNR, CDR2 FQNEAQ (reference sequence). The CDR3 loop spans 15 amino acids. V lost 1 base and J 5 bases, leaving 12 bases between the germline ends. CDR3 amino acids: CASSLGGLSNNEQFF. The CDR3 DNA reads TGTGCCAGCAGCTTAGGGGGGCTCTCGAACAATGAGCAGTTCTTC.

V is TRBV7-9 and J is TRBJ2-1, with 9 bases matching TRBD2. This CDR3 comprises 15 residues. Germline values: CDR1 SEHNR, CDR2 FQNEAQ (reference sequence). Trimming cost V 3 bases and J 6 bases; bases outside gene matches: 6. CDR3 bases: TGTGCCAGCAGCTTCCTAGCGGGATGGGCCAATGAGCAGTTCTTC. Translated, it gives CASSFLAGWANEQFF.

The V gene is TRBV14, the J gene TRBJ2-1; D not resolved. Germline V gene lookup returns CDR1 SGHDN and CDR2 FVKESK. Trimming removed 1 base from V and 15 bases from J, with 10 bases in between. The CDR3 length is 11 residues. The CDR3 sequence is CASSQVDPPFF. DNA for the CDR3: TGTGCCAGCAGCCAAGTTGACCCACCGTTCTTC.

This clone has a handful of counts. This sequence joins TRBV6-5 and TRBJ2-6; D is unclear. Trimming stripped 5 bases from V and 2 bases from J, with 10 bases between. Germline V lookup: CDR1 MNHEY, CDR2 SVGAGI. This CDR3 has 15 residues. The CDR3 nucleotides read TGTGCCAGCAGTCCAGAGGTGCCTGGGGCCAACGTCCTGACTTTC. Translating it yields CASSPEVPGANVLTF.

The rearrangement uses TRBV5-1 and TRBJ2-7; TRBD2 aligns across 9 bases. Germline V lookup: CDR1 SGHRS, CDR2 YFSETQ. There are 15 residues in the CDR3. The ends lost 2 bases at V and 0 bases at J; junction bases unmatched: 3. The CDR3: CASSLSGGSSYEQYF. DNA of the CDR3: TGCGCCAGCAGCTTAAGCGGGGGGAGCTCCTACGAGCAGTACTTC.

V is TRBV9 and J is TRBJ1-5, with D unclear. This CDR3 comprises 13 residues. The V end lost 0 bases, the J end lost 5 bases, and 6 bases lay between the germline ends. Germline lookup yields CDR1 SGDLS and CDR2 YYNGEE. The CDR3 spells CASSVDTYQPQHF. CDR3 bases: TGTGCCAGCAGCGTAGACACCTATCAGCCCCAGCATTTT.

This clone was seen a few times. The chain carries TRBV2 and TRBJ2-1; no clear D. With 7 bases removed from V and 8 bases from J, the gap between germline ends came to 15 bases. This CDR3 spans 13 amino acids. Germline CDR1 and CDR2: SNHLY and FYNNEI. In DNA form, the CDR3 reads TGTGCCAGCACCCGAGACGCTTCCGATGAGCAGTTCTTC. Translating it yields CASTRDASDEQFF. The variable domain in full, with the rest retrieved from reference TRBV2 and TRBJ2-1, is EPEVTQTPSHQVTQMGQEVILRCVPISNHLYFYWYRQILGQKVEFLVSFYNNEISEKSEIFDDQFSVERPDGSNFTLKIRSTKLEDSAMYFCASTRDASDEQFFGPGTRLTVL.

This clone was observed at least ten times. The rearrangement uses TRBV5-1 and TRBJ2-1, with D hard to call. Germline CDR1 and CDR2: SGHRS and YFSETQ. The CDR3 runs to 15 residues. V shed 5 bases and J shed 1 base, with 13 bases lying between them. In DNA form, the CDR3 reads TGCGCCAGCAGTTCCTCCTTAAGTTCCTACAATGAGCAGTTCTTC. As protein: CASSSSLSSYNEQFF.

The chain employs TRBV29-1 and TRBJ2-3; 7 bases are shared with TRBD1. CDR1 and CDR2 (germline): SQVTM, ANQGSEA. V trimming: 4 bases; J trimming: 2 bases; junction bases outside the gene matches: 3. The CDR3 length is 13 residues. The CDR3 DNA follows: TGCAGCGTTGTGACAGGGACCACAGATACGCAGTATTTT. Translated: CSVVTGTTDTQYF.

The chain is built from TRBV7-8 and TRBJ2-7; D may be TRBD1 (6 bases). There are 14 residues in the CDR3. The V and J ends lost 5 bases and 0 bases respectively, with 11 bases between them. Germline V CDR1 and CDR2: SGHVS, FQNEAQ. CDR3 DNA sequence: TGTGCCAGCAGCCCATCGGGACACTCCTACGAGCAGTACTTC. The encoded protein is CASSPSGHSYEQYF.

The table lists this clone with a few counts. The chain links TRBV2 to TRBJ1-4; 9 nucleotides agree with TRBD1. Germline-derived CDR1 and CDR2 are SNHLY and FYNNEI. The CDR3 runs 15 residues. V lost 9 bases, J lost 3 bases, and 8 bases stayed unmatched. The CDR3 DNA follows: TGTGCCAGTCGCGGACAGGGGTTACCTAATGAAAAACTGTTTTTT. Its protein product is CASRGQGLPNEKLFF.

This clone has at least ten counts. This chain joins TRBV10-3 and TRBJ2-5, with 10 bases matching TRBD2. V was clipped by 5 bases and J by 7 bases; unmatched bases: 7. The CDR3 spans 14 residues. Germline assignment: CDR1 ENHRY and CDR2 SYGVKD. As DNA, the CDR3 is TGTGCCATCAGTTCTAGCGGGAGCGCCGGGACCCAGTACTTC. Encoded protein: CAISSSGSAGTQYF.

This clone was seen more than once but under ten times. This likely stems from a read error, as it lies one base from a far larger clone. This rearrangement joins TRBV6-5 to TRBJ1-5, with unresolved D. This CDR3 region has 13 residues. Looked up from germline, CDR1 is MNHEY and CDR2 is SVGAGI. Trimming stripped 6 bases from V and 0 bases from J, with 6 bases between. CDR3 amino acids: CASRGNSNQPQHF. The CDR3 DNA reads as TGTGCCAGCAGGGGGAATAGCAATCAGCCCCAGCATTTT.

J is TRBJ2-2 and V is TRBV9; possible D gene TRBD2, 6 bases. This CDR3 has 14 amino acids. The germline V gene encodes CDR1 SGDLS and CDR2 YYNGEE. Trimming removed 5 bases from V and 6 bases from J, with 14 bases in between. The CDR3 here is CASRIGVAAGELFF. CDR3 DNA sequence: TGTGCCAGCAGAATCGGGGTAGCGGCCGGGGAGCTGTTTTTT.

This clone showed up just a few times. The chain couples TRBV7-2 to TRBJ2-1, with D perhaps matching TRBD1 or TRBD2 (5 bases each). The germline CDR1 and CDR2 sequences are SGHTA and FQGNSA. The CDR3 is 20 amino acids. With 0 bases removed from V and 0 bases from J, the gap between germline ends came to 21 bases. The CDR3 DNA reads TGTGCCAGCAGCTTAGCCTTTTACTTGAGGGGAGCCCACTCCTACAATGAGCAGTTCTTC. This codes for CASSLAFYLRGAHSYNEQFF.